This record covers a single T cell receptor beta chain. What this receptor recognizes is not known. No base qualities exist here, and no much larger clone lies one base off it. This sample stems from a study of T cell responses to AZD1222 COVID-19 vaccine (dated by TCRdb to about 2021). In the study overall: Because spike-specific TCR depth and breadth did not differ between the two schedules, AZD1222 recipients who got a second dose at roughly 4 weeks were pooled with those who got a second dose at roughly 12 weeks. TCR sequencing was performed for more than 230 trial participants, of whom some 200 were given two doses of AZD1222 and around 25 were given two doses of MenACWY control vaccine. Enrollment into the trials was organized by age into subgroups of 18-55, 56-69 and 70-plus years, and those subgroups contained approximately 150, 30 and 60 TCR-sequenced participants, respectively. Findings and caveats that apply to the study as a whole: The whole spike protein was spanned by vaccine-associated CD4 TCRs, and dominant responses were seen in regions 160-218 and 743-854. A significant rise in spike-specific TCR breadth and depth was observed after two AZD1222 doses relative to day 0 and relative to MenACWY recipients. Participants were mostly white British and included more females than males, and it was suggested by the authors that clonal diversity may have been underestimated. No day 14 peak-response samples were available, so repertoires were characterized only after the peak T cell response. In the small 56-69-year group, the increase in depth fell short of significance, most likely because of low power. Reportedly, almost half of the unique spike-specific TCRs recognized epitopes lying outside the regions that are mutated in the B.1.351 and B.1.1.7 variants. Conclusions about previously exposed vaccinees were limited because only six AZD1222 recipients were SARS-CoV-2 seropositive at baseline.

The germline V gene supplies CDR1 MNHNS and CDR2 SASEGT. V was cut back by 1 base and J by 5 bases, leaving a gap of 5 bases between them. The CDR3 numbers 12 residues from cysteine through phenylalanine. The only DNA kept is the CDR3, 36 bases in frame from the first base. The time point label of this sample denotes: baseline before first vaccination. Vaccinee samples came from UK trials COV001 and COV002, including a single-blind randomized controlled phase 2/3 trial of AZD1222 (ChAdOx1 nCoV-19) in healthy adults. For TCRbeta chain sequencing, PBMC samples from trial participants were taken at day 0 and at day 28 after the second dose. The CDR3 regions of human TCRbeta chains were subjected to immunosequencing. Processing in the source paper ran as follows. TCRs in the repertoires were compared against a reference library of SARS-CoV-2-specific TCRs that had been generated with the MIRA antigen-specificity platform. Breadth meant the fraction of unique TCRs that were SARS-CoV-2-associated, whereas depth meant the fraction of total T cells that were SARS-CoV-2-associated. Using the MIRA data, every spike-specific TCR was mapped to the spike region that the TCR reacted to and assigned to either a CD4 or a CD8 class. Log10-transformed breadth and depth values were compared by one-way ANOVA with Sidak's multiple comparisons tests. Imported from immuneACCESS, the table was reduced by TCRdb to in-frame sequences with V and J called. These copies leave out some clones; in studies compared against another copy, an unresolved V gene accounts for under half, and the cause of the remainder is not known. V and J calls plus clone size are reproduced from that table; the DNA served to infer D and trimming. Within this sample are about 130,000 clones, with about 90% of them counted one time only. The top ten clonotypes cover around 1.6% of the sample.

Recombination connected TRBV6-1 to TRBJ1-2, with TRBD1 as a weak D call on 5 bases. This specimen was peripheral blood, taken on day 0 of AZD1222 vaccination. The clonotype originates from an adult in good health. The CDR3 sequence is CASSEDRYGYTF. The DNA reads as follows: TGTGCCAGCAGTGAAGACAGGTATGGCTACACCTTC.